These T cell receptor beta chains were read from a single sample in a study of blood T cell repertoires in COVID-19. TCRdb's table, derived via immunoSEQ multiplex PCR, lists solely in-frame clones and lacks some. The sample includes around 280,000 clones, 87% of them seen just once. Sequencing used PBMCs or T cells enriched from blood (not recorded which). The receptors come from a woman in her 40s who had recovered from COVID-19. The CDR3 runs from the conserved cysteine through the conserved F or W. A D gene is named only where the DNA matches it firmly. Clone size appears in some rows only: once, few, many, or a class for an expanded clone.

TRBV6-5,-,15,TRBJ1-2,-,TGTGCCAGCAGTTACGCCACAGGCTCTAACTATGGCTACACCTTC,CASSYATGSNYGYTF
TRBV5-5,-,14,TRBJ2-2,-,TGTGCCAGCAGCTATAACAGGGCTTCCGGGGAGCTGTTTTTT,CASSYNRASGELFF
TRBV27,-,16,TRBJ1-2,once,TGTGCCAGCAAGGGGCCAGGGAATCTTGGTAGCTATGGCTACACCTTC,CASKGPGNLGSYGYTF
TRBV7-2,-,13,TRBJ2-7,once,TGTGCCAGCAGCTTTGGAGGGGACTACGAGCAGTACTTC,CASSFGGDYEQYF
TRBV5-6,TRBD1,19,TRBJ1-4,-,TGTGCCAGCAGCCCCCAGGGGGGACACCGAGAACCGAGTAATGAAAAACTGTTTTTT,CASSPQGGHREPSNEKLFF
TRBV10-3,TRBD1,15,TRBJ1-1,-,TGTGCCATCAGTAGGGGGCCCAATGCGGACACTGAAGCTTTCTTT,CAISRGPNADTEAFF
TRBV5-4,TRBD2,16,TRBJ2-7,-,TGTGCCAGCAGCACCTTGGATAGCGGGCAGACCTACGAGCAGTACTTC,CASSTLDSGQTYEQYF
TRBV3-1/TRBV3-2,TRBD1,15,TRBJ1-2,-,TGTGCCAGCACCCCCGGGACAGGGCCTAACTATGGCTACACCTTC,CASTPGTGPNYGYTF
TRBV7-3,-,13,TRBJ2-7,-,TGTGCCAGCAGCTTAATGGGCACCGACGAGCAGTACTTC,CASSLMGTDEQYF
TRBV27,TRBD1,15,TRBJ1-2,-,TGTGCCAGCAGTTCACCGGGACAGGGGGCAGGTGGCTACACCTTC,CASSSPGQGAGGYTF
TRBV7-2,-,14,TRBJ1-1,-,TGTGCCAGCAGCACGGGACATATGAACACTGAAGCTTTCTTT,CASSTGHMNTEAFF
TRBV19,TRBD1,16,TRBJ2-3,-,TGTGCCAGTAGTAGTCTAGGACAGGGGGCCGGAGATACGCAGTATTTT,CASSSLGQGAGDTQYF
TRBV7-2,-,14,TRBJ2-7,-,TGTGCCAGCAGCTTAGCGCCGGGGGGCGGCGAGCAGTACTTC,CASSLAPGGGEQYF
TRBV20-1,-,13,TRBJ2-3,-,TGCAGTGCTAGTATCTATCCCACAGATACGCAGTATTTT,CSASIYPTDTQYF
TRBV20-1,-,14,TRBJ2-5,-,TGCAGTGCTAGTGGCGACTCGGCCCAAGAGACCCAGTACTTC,CSASGDSAQETQYF
TRBV9,TRBD2,16,TRBJ2-1,many,TGTGCCAGCAGCGTTAGCGGGAGGGTCCTCTACAATGAGCAGTTCTTC,CASSVSGRVLYNEQFF
TRBV4-2,TRBD2,16,TRBJ2-7,-,TGTGCCAGCAGCCATGTCGAGGCTAGCGGGAGTGGGGAGCAGTACTTC,CASSHVEASGSGEQYF
TRBV30,-,16,TRBJ1-5,-,TGTGCCTGGAGTGGCCCGGGATTACATAGCAATCAGCCCCAGCATTTT,CAWSGPGLHSNQPQHF
TRBV7-8,-,14,TRBJ1-1,-,TGTGCCAGCAGCTTAGATGGACTAGGCACTGAAGCTTTCTTT,CASSLDGLGTEAFF
TRBV11-2,TRBD2,16,TRBJ2-7,-,TGTGCCAGCAGCTTAGATCAACTAGCGGGCCTCTACGAGCAGTACTTC,CASSLDQLAGLYEQYF
TRBV1,-,12,TRBJ2-1,-,TGCACCAGCAGCCGACGGGGTCCTAAGGGGTTCTTC,CTSSRRGPKGFF
TRBV28,TRBD1,19,TRBJ2-2,-,TGTGCCAGCAGTTCGGGCGGGACAGGGTTTTTCGGGAACACCGGGGAGCTGTTTTTT,CASSSGGTGFFGNTGELFF
TRBV5-1,-,12,TRBJ2-7,-,TGCGCCAGCAGCTTGGAGGGGTACGAGCAGTACTTC,CASSLEGYEQYF
TRBV5-1,-,17,TRBJ2-1,-,TGCGCCAGCAGCGCATCAGCCTCAAGGAGCTCCTACAATGAGCAGTTCTTC,CASSASASRSSYNEQFF
TRBV6-5,-,13,TRBJ1-4,-,TGTGCCAGCACCGAGGACAGTAAAGAAAAACTGTTTTTT,CASTEDSKEKLFF